What follows are 8 T cell receptor beta chains derived from one specimen sequenced in a study of identical twins. Each CDR3 protein is one row after TCRdb ran MiXCR on the 5' RACE reads. The sample lists about 1.7 million distinct CDR3 sequences, 25% to 35% occurring once. The sequencing sample was made of cord blood. The receptors were gathered from a newborn girl in good health.

This clonotype was seen a handful of times. The J gene is TRBJ2-3, the V gene TRBV20-1, with TRBD2 identical over 9 bases. V was clipped by 0 bases and J by 0 bases; unmatched bases: 10. Germline V gene data show CDR1 as DFQATT and CDR2 as SNEGSKA (reference sequence). This CDR3 contains 18 residues. The CDR3 nucleotides are TGCAGTGCTAGAGATGTAGCGGGGGCTTCTTCTAGCACAGATACGCAGTATTTT. It specifies CSARDVAGASSSTDTQYF.

This clonotype was picked up a small number of times. The genes are TRBV27 and TRBJ2-7; D possibly uses TRBD1 or TRBD2 (6 bases each). This CDR3 comprises 19 residues. The germline V and J ends were trimmed by 5 bases and 0 bases, with 26 bases remaining between them. In germline, CDR1 is MNHEY, CDR2 SMNVEV (reference sequence). The CDR3 sequence: CASSLAGTPQYGSSYEQYF. CDR3 nucleotide sequence: TGTGCCAGCAGTCTGGCCGGGACACCTCAATACGGGAGCTCCTACGAGCAGTACTTC.

In this sample, this clonotype turned up a few times. CDR3 amino acids: CASSLVGGFGAKTQYF. The CDR3 region has the DNA TGTGCCAGCAGCTTAGTCGGCGGTTTTGGGGCGAAGACCCAGTACTTC. The chain has TRBV11-2 and TRBJ2-7; tentative D call: TRBD1 (5 bases). Judging by the DNA end, TRBJ2-5 fits better; the J call may be wrong. The CDR3 totals 16 residues. Looked up from germline, CDR1 is SGHAT and CDR2 is FQNNGV.

This chain links TRBV27 with TRBJ2-1; D gene unclear. Looked up from germline, CDR1 is MNHEY and CDR2 is SMNVEV (reference sequence). The CDR3 spans 16 residues. V dropped 7 bases and J dropped 0 bases, with 16 bases sitting between them. CDR3 in DNA: TGTGCCAGCATCCCCTCCGCTGTTAGCTCCTACAATGAGCAGTTCTTC. This encodes CASIPSAVSSYNEQFF.

This sequence joins TRBV10-2 and TRBJ2-7; D remains ambiguous. The J call may be incorrect, as the DNA end agrees better with TRBJ2-5. This CDR3 comprises 14 residues. In germline, CDR1 is WSHSY, CDR2 SAAADI. The CDR3 spells CASNNGRSQETQYF. The CDR3 region has the DNA TGCGCCAGCAATAACGGACGGTCCCAAGAGACCCAGTACTTC.

The chain couples TRBV2 to TRBJ2-3; a possible D gene is TRBD2 (6 bases). The CDR3 totals 14 residues. V was pared by 6 bases and J by 6 bases, with 16 bases between. The V gene's germline CDR1 is SNHLY and CDR2 FYNNEI. The chain's CDR3 is CASSRDWAQDTQYF. CDR3 coding DNA: TGTGCCAGCAGCCGGGACTGGGCCCAGGATACGCAGTATTTT.

The chain is built from TRBV12-3 or TRBV12-4 and TRBJ2-4, with D unclear. Trimming removed 4 bases at V and 1 base at J, with 11 bases between. The CDR3 spans 15 residues. The CDR3 nucleotides read TGTGCCAGCAGTTCGGCCCGGCGGGCCAAAAACATTCAGTACTTC. Translated, it gives CASSSARRAKNIQYF.

This clonotype was counted a few times. The gene calls are TRBV28 and TRBJ2-5; D assignment may be TRBD1 or TRBD2 (5 bases each). CDR1 and CDR2 (germline): MDHEN, SYDVKM. Deletions cut 10 bases from V and 5 bases from J, with 17 bases between. The CDR3 totals 13 residues. CDR3: CATFSSGRETQYF. The CDR3, as DNA: TGTGCCACCTTCTCGTCGGGACGGGAGACCCAGTACTTC. The full variable domain, rest sourced from reference TRBV28 and TRBJ2-5, is DVKVTQSSRYLVKRTGEKVFLECVQDMDHENMFWYRQDPGLGLRLIYFSYDVKMKEKGDIPEGYSVSREKKERFSLILESASTNQTSMYLCATFSSGRETQYFGPGTRLLVL.